This TCR beta chain came from a study of blood T cell repertoires in COVID-19. There are a few counts of this clone. Using immunoSEQ multiplex PCR, the repertoire was profiled, and TCRdb retains in-frame clones only, with some absent. This sample has 300,000 to 400,000 clones, with about four fifths found just once. The source material was peripheral blood. This receptor was taken from a young man with active or convalescent COVID-19.

This chain's CDR3 is CASNPQFTDTQYF. CDR3 DNA: TGTGCCAGCAATCCCCAATTCACAGATACGCAGTATTTT. The J gene is TRBJ2-3, the V gene TRBV2; no clear D. The CDR3 runs 13 residues. Germline V gene data show CDR1 as SNHLY and CDR2 as FYNNEI. V was clipped by 7 bases and J by 2 bases, with 10 bases between them.